The 22 T cell receptor beta chains reported below all come from one sample, sequenced in a study of blood T cell repertoires in COVID-19. The table came from immunoSEQ multiplex PCR; TCRdb's copy has only in-frame clones and leaves some out. Among about 190,000 clones listed, more than 70% were seen once. Sequenced: peripheral blood. The receptors were gathered from a woman between 40 and 50 years old who had recovered from COVID-19.

The V and J genes are TRBV30 and TRBJ1-1; TRBD1 agrees at 7 bases. Trimming took 4 bases from V and 8 from J; bases not matched to a gene: 13. This CDR3 has 14 amino acids. Germline-derived CDR1 and CDR2 are GTSNPN and SVGIG (reference sequence). The CDR3 bases are TGTGCCTGGACCATAACAATAAAGGGACAGGAAGCTTTCTTT. Translated, it gives CAWTITIKGQEAFF.

The V and J genes are TRBV7-9 and TRBJ2-1, with D hard to call. The length of the CDR3 is 13 residues. The ends were cut back, 5 bases at V and 10 bases at J, with 15 bases in the middle. CDR1 SEHNR and CDR2 FQNEAQ come from the germline V gene (reference sequence). This CDR3 reads CASSARPGGEQFF. The CDR3 DNA reads as TGTGCCAGCAGCGCTCGCCCTGGCGGCGAGCAGTTCTTC.

This rearrangement joins TRBV7-2 to TRBJ2-1, with a weak D call TRBD2 (5 bases). Germline CDR1 and CDR2: SGHTA and FQGNSA. CDR3 length: 16 amino acids. Trimming removed 3 bases at V and 1 base at J, with 13 bases between. The CDR3 spells CASSLMSGISYNEQFF. The CDR3 region has the DNA TGTGCCAGCAGCTTGATGAGCGGAATATCCTACAATGAGCAGTTCTTC.

The chain has TRBV3-1 (or the pseudogene TRBV3-2) and TRBJ2-3; the D is unclear. CDR1 and CDR2 (germline): LGHDT, YNNKEL (reference sequence). CDR3 length equals 13 residues. Trimming pared 4 bases from V and 6 bases from J, leaving 11 bases between. CDR3 in amino acids: CASSPASTDTQYF. CDR3 nucleotides: TGTGCCAGCAGCCCAGCGAGTACGGATACGCAGTATTTT.

The rearrangement links TRBV6-6 to TRBJ2-3, with no clear D. V lost 2 bases and J 2 bases, leaving 8 bases between the germline ends. CDR1 MNHNY and CDR2 SVGAGI come from the germline V gene (reference sequence). The CDR3 loop spans 14 amino acids. The CDR3 here is CASSYGQNTDTQYF. The CDR3 DNA reads TGTGCCAGCAGTTACGGCCAGAACACAGATACGCAGTATTTT.

This clone was counted between two and nine times. The rearrangement joins TRBV29-1 to TRBJ2-5; D is uncertain. This CDR3 spans 10 amino acids. The germline V gene has CDR1 SQVTM and CDR2 ANQGSEA. The CDR3 coding sequence is TGCAGTATGGGCGAGGAGACCCAGTACTTC. It specifies CSMGEETQYF.

V gene TRBV6-5 combines with J gene TRBJ2-5; 8 bases fit TRBD1. The germline gives CDR1 MNHEY, CDR2 SVGAGI. Unmatched junction bases numbered 7, after V lost 10 bases and J lost 0 bases. The CDR3 spans 14 residues. This CDR3 reads CATTRTGNQETQYF. CDR3 bases: TGTGCCACCACGAGGACAGGGAACCAAGAGACCCAGTACTTC.

The chain couples TRBV12-3 or TRBV12-4 to TRBJ1-1; D may be TRBD1 (6 bases). Trimming left V 6 bases short and J 4 bases short, with 12 bases between. This CDR3 comprises 13 residues. The CDR3: CASRTPGATEAFF. CDR3 coding DNA: TGTGCCAGCAGGACCCCAGGGGCCACTGAAGCTTTCTTT.

The chain couples TRBV24-1 to TRBJ2-1; D possibly corresponds to TRBD2 (5 bases). The V and J ends lost 3 bases and 7 bases respectively, with 18 bases between them. CDR1 KGHDR and CDR2 SFDVKD come from the germline V gene. The CDR3 contains 16 residues. The CDR3 sequence: CATSDPTLGPLNEQFF. The CDR3 coding sequence is TGTGCCACCAGTGATCCTACACTAGGTCCCCTAAATGAGCAGTTCTTC.

V and J are TRBV7-2 and TRBJ2-7; the D gene is possibly TRBD2 (6 bases). V was clipped by 5 bases and J by 3 bases, with 14 bases between them. CDR1 is SGHTA, CDR2 FQGNSA, per germline. CDR3 length: 14 amino acids. The CDR3 DNA follows: TGTGCCAGCAGCCCAAGCGGGCAAAACTACGAGCAGTACTTC. Its protein is CASSPSGQNYEQYF.

The chain recombines TRBV5-1 with TRBJ2-2; 7 bases map to TRBD2. CDR1 is SGHRS and CDR2 is YFSETQ in the germline V gene. The CDR3 loop spans 16 amino acids. The J segment lost 3 bases and the V segment lost 5 bases, leaving 10 bases of the junction unmatched. The chain's CDR3 is CASRHPGLADTGELFF. CDR3 sequence (DNA): TGCGCCAGCAGGCACCCCGGTCTAGCGGACACCGGGGAGCTGTTTTTT.

V and J are TRBV19 and TRBJ2-3; TRBD1 aligns across 10 bases. This CDR3 has 17 amino acids. Trimming cost V 5 bases and J 1 base; bases outside gene matches: 9. Germline V gives CDR1 LNHDA, CDR2 SQIVND (reference sequence). The CDR3 DNA reads TGTGCCAGTAGTCCCCGGACAGGGACAGGGGGCACAGATACGCAGTATTTT. Its translation: CASSPRTGTGGTDTQYF.

This rearrangement joins TRBV27 to TRBJ2-7; D may be TRBD2 (6 bases). Trimming stripped 4 bases from V and 2 bases from J, with 12 bases between. CDR3 length: 14 residues. Germline CDR1 and CDR2: MNHEY and SMNVEV (reference sequence). Written as DNA, the CDR3 is TGTGCCAGCAGTTCCCCGGGACTCCCCTACGAGCAGTACTTC. It is translated as CASSSPGLPYEQYF.

This rearrangement joins TRBV9 to TRBJ2-7; a possible D gene is TRBD1 (5 bases). V was pared by 0 bases and J by 5 bases, with 9 bases between. The V gene's germline CDR1 is SGDLS and CDR2 YYNGEE. The CDR3 loop spans 13 amino acids. The CDR3 DNA is TGTGCCAGCAGCGTAGCTTTCAGGGACGAGCAGTACTTC. Its translation is CASSVAFRDEQYF.

V is TRBV15 and J is TRBJ2-5; D might be TRBD1 (6 bases). The V end lost 0 bases, the J end lost 4 bases, and 12 bases lay between the germline ends. CDR3 length: 15 amino acids. Germline V gene lookup returns CDR1 LNHNV and CDR2 YYDKDF (reference sequence). This CDR3 is CATSRDLGRGETQYF. CDR3 DNA sequence: TGTGCCACCAGCAGAGATCTGGGCAGGGGAGAGACCCAGTACTTC.

The chain links TRBV7-2 to TRBJ1-1; D remains ambiguous. The CDR3 loop spans 13 amino acids. Germline V gene sequence: CDR1 SGHTA, CDR2 FQGNSA. V gave up 5 bases and J gave up 1 base, with 8 bases separating them. The CDR3 protein is CASSGSGNTEAFF. The CDR3 DNA reads as TGTGCCAGCAGCGGATCAGGGAACACTGAAGCTTTCTTT.

The rearrangement joins TRBV5-1 to TRBJ1-6, with 7 nucleotides matching TRBD1. With 0 bases clipped from V and 0 bases from J, the junction kept 6 bases outside the gene matches. This CDR3 is 18 amino acids long. Germline CDR1 and CDR2: SGHRS and YFSETQ. The CDR3 region is CASSLVFDRVSYNSPLHF. CDR3 in DNA: TGCGCCAGCAGCTTGGTGTTCGACAGGGTCTCCTATAATTCACCCCTCCACTTT. Filled out from reference TRBV5-1 and TRBJ1-6, the complete variable domain reads KAGVTQTPRYLIKTRGQQVTLSCSPISGHRSVSWYQQTPGQGLQFLFEYFSETQRNKGNFPGRFSGRQFSNSRSEMNVSTLELGDSALYLCASSLVFDRVSYNSPLHFGNGTRLTVT.

The chain carries TRBV7-2 and TRBJ2-5; 8 bases map to TRBD2. Germline V gives CDR1 SGHTA, CDR2 FQGNSA. This CDR3 has 16 amino acids. Germline trimming cut 6 bases from V and 4 bases from J; bases unmatched to any gene: 13. The CDR3 region is CASRKGGAGGRETQYF. In DNA form, the CDR3 reads TGTGCCAGCAGGAAAGGGGGGGCGGGAGGACGAGAGACCCAGTACTTC.

This chain joins TRBV6-2 or TRBV6-3 and TRBJ1-1, with D perhaps TRBD1 (5 bases). Trimming took 2 bases from V and 2 from J, leaving 9 bases between them. The CDR3 length is 14 residues. Germline CDR1 is MNHEY and CDR2 is SVGEGT. CDR3 sequence: CASSYQGGNTEAFF. DNA of the CDR3: TGTGCCAGCAGTTACCAGGGTGGAAACACTGAAGCTTTCTTT.

A few counts support this clone. The genes are TRBV4-1 and TRBJ2-5, with 7 bases aligning to TRBD1. The V gene end was trimmed by 0 bases and the J gene end by 10 bases; junction bases not matched to a gene: 2. The CDR3 sequence is 12 residues long. CDR1 and CDR2 (germline): MGHRA, YSYEKL. The CDR3: CASSQEGQVQYF. CDR3 bases: TGCGCCAGCAGCCAAGAAGGACAGGTCCAGTACTTC.

In DNA form, the CDR3 reads TGTGCCAGCAGCTTAGTACTAGCGGGAGGAGCTAACACCGGGGAGCTGTTTTTT. Protein sequence: CASSLVLAGGANTGELFF. The chain joins TRBV7-3 to TRBJ2-2; 12 bases map to TRBD2. With V trimmed by 2 bases and J by 2 bases, 6 bases remained unmatched. Looked up from germline, CDR1 is SGHTA and CDR2 is FQGTGA. This CDR3 comprises 18 residues.

The table lists this clone with a few counts. The V gene is TRBV5-6, the J gene TRBJ2-2; D unclear. This CDR3 is built from 12 residues. V gave up 0 bases and J gave up 8 bases, with 5 bases separating them. CDR1 is SGHDT, CDR2 YYEEEE, per germline. DNA for the CDR3: TGTGCCAGCAGCTTGGTTGCGGGGGAGCTGTTTTTT. This codes for CASSLVAGELFF.